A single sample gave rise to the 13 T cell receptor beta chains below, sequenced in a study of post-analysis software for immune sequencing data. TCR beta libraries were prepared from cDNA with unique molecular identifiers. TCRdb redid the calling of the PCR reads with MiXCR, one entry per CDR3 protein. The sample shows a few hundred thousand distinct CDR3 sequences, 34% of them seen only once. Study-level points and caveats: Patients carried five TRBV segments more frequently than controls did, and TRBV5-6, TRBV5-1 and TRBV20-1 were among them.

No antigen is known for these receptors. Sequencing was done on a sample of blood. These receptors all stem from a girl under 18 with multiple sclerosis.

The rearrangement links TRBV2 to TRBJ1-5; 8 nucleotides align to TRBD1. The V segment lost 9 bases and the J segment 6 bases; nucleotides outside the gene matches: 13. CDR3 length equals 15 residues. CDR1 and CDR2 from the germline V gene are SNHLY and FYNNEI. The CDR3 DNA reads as TGTGCCAGTCGCCTTGGGACAGGTCCAGGTCAGCCCCAGCATTTT. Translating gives CASRLGTGPGQPQHF.

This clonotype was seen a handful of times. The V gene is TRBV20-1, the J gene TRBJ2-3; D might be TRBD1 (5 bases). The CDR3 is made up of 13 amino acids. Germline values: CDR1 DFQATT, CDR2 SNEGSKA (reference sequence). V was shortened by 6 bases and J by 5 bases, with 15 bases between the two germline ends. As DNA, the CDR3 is TGCAGTGCACAGACAGTACGAGAAGATACGCAGTATTTT. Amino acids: CSAQTVREDTQYF.

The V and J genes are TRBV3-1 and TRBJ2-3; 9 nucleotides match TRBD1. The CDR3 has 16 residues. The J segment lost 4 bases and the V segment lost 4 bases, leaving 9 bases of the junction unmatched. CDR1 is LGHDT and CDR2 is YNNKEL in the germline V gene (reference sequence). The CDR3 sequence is CASSPGQGRMADTQYF. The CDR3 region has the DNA TGTGCCAGCAGCCCGGGACAGGGCAGAATGGCAGATACGCAGTATTTT.

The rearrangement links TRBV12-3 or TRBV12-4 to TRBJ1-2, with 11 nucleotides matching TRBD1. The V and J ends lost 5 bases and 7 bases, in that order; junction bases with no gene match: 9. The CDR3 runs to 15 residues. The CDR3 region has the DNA TGTGCCAGCAGTCCCTGGACAGGGGGCTTCTCTGGCTACACCTTC. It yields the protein CASSPWTGGFSGYTF.

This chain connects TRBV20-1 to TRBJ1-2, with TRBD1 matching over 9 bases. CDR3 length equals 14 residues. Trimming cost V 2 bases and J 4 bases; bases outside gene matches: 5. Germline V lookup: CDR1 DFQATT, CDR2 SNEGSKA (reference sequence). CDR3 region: CSARRDRDSYGYTF. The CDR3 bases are TGCAGTGCTAGAAGGGACAGGGATAGCTATGGCTACACCTTC.

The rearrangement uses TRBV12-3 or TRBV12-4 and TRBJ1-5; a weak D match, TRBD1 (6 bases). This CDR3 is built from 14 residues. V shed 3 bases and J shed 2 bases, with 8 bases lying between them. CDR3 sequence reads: CASSLGHGNQPQHF. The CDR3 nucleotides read TGTGCCAGCAGTTTGGGACATGGCAATCAGCCCCAGCATTTT.

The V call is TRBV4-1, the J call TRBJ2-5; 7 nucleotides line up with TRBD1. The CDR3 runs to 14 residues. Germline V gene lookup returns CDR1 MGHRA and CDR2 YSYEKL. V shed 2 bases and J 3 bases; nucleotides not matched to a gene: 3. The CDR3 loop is CASSQPGQKETQYF. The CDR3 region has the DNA TGCGCCAGCAGCCAACCGGGACAGAAAGAGACCCAGTACTTC.

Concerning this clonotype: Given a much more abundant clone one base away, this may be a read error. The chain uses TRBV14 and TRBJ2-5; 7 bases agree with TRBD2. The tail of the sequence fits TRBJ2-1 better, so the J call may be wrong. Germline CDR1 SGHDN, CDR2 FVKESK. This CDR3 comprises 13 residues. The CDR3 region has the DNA TGTGCCAGCAGCCATGCAGGGAGGGAGACCCAGTTCTTC. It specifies CASSHAGRETQFF.

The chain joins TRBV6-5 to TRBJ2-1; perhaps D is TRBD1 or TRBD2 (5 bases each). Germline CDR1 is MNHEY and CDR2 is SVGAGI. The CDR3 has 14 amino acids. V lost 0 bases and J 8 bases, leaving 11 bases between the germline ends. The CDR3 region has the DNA TGTGCCAGCAGTTACTCGAGAGGGGTTGATGAGCAGTTCTTC. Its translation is CASSYSRGVDEQFF.

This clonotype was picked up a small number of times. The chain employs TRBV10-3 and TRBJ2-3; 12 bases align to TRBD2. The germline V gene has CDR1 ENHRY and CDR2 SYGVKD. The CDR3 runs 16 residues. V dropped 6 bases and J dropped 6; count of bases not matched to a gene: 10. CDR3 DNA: TGTGCCATCAGGCGGACTAGCGGGGTCAACAAGGATACGCAGTATTTT. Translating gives CAIRRTSGVNKDTQYF.

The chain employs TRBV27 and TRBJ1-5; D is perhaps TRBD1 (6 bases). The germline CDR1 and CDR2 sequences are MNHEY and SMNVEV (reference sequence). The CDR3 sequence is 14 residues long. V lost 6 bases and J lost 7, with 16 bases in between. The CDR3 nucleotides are TGTGCCAGCAGCCAAGGGGGGGACGGGCAGCCCCAGCATTTT. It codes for CASSQGGDGQPQHF.

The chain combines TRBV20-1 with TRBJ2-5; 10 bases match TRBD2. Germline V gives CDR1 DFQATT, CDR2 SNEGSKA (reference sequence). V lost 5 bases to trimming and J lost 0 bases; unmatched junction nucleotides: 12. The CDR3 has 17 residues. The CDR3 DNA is TGCAGTGCTGTTCCTAGCGGGGGCCACCTGTACCAAGAGACCCAGTACTTC. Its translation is CSAVPSGGHLYQETQYF.

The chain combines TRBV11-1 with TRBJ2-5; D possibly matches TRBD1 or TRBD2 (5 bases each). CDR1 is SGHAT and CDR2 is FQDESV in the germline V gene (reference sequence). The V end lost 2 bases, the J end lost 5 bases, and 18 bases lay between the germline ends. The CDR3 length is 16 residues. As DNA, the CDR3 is TGTGCCAGCAGCTTATCGGGACGAGGGGCTGAGGAGACCCAGTACTTC. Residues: CASSLSGRGAEETQYF.